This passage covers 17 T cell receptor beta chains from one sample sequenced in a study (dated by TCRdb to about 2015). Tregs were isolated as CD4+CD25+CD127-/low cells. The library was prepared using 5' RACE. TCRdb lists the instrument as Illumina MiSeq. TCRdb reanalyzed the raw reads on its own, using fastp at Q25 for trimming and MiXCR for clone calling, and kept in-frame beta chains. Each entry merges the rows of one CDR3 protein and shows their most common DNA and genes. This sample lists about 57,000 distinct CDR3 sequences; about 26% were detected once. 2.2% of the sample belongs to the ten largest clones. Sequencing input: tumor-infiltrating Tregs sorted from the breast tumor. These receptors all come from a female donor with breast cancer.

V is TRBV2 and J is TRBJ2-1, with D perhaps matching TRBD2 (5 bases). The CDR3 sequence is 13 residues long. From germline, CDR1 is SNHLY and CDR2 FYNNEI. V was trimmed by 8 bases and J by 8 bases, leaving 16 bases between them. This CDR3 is CASSTGSGDEQFF. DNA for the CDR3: TGTGCCAGCTCGACGGGATCTGGGGATGAGCAGTTCTTC.

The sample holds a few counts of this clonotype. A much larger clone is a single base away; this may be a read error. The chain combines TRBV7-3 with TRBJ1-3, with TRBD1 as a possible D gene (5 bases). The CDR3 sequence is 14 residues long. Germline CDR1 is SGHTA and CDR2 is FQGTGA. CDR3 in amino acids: CASSPTGSGDTIYF. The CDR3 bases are TGTGCCAGCAGCCCCACAGGCTCTGGAGACACCATATATTTT.

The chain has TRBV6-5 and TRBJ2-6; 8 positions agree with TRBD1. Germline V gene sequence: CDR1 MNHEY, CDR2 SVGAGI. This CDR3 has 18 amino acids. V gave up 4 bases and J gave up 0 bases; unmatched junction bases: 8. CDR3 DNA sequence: TGTGCCAGCAGTTCGACAGGGGTCCCCTCCTCTGGGGCCAACGTCCTGACTTTC. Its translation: CASSSTGVPSSGANVLTF.

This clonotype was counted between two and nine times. The CDR3 DNA sequence: TGTGCCAGCAGTCTCCATTTTGGGGAGCAGTACTTC. Its translation: CASSLHFGEQYF. The J gene is TRBJ2-7, the V gene TRBV12-3 or TRBV12-4; D gene uncertain. The germline V and J ends were trimmed by 5 bases and 7 bases, with 12 bases remaining between them. This CDR3 spans 12 amino acids.

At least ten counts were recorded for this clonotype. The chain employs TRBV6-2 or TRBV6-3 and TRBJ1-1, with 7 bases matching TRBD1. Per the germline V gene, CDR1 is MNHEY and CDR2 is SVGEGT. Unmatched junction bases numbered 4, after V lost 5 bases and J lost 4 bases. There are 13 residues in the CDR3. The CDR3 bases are TGTGCCAGCAGTGACACAGGGGCCACTGAAGCTTTCTTT. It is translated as CASSDTGATEAFF.

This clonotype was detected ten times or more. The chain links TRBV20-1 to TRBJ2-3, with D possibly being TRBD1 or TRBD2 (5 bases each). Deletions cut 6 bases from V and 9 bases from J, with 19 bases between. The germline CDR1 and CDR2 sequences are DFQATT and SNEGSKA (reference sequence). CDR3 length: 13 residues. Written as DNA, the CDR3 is TGCAGTGCACAGGCCGGGGCCCCCCAGACGCAGTATTTT. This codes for CSAQAGAPQTQYF.

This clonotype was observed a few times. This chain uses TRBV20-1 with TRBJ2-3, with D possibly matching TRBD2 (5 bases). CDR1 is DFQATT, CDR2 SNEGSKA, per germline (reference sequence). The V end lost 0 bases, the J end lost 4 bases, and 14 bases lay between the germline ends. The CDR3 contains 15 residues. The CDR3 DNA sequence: TGCAGTGCTAGAGATAGGGAGAATAGGGCAGATACGCAGTATTTT. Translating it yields CSARDRENRADTQYF.

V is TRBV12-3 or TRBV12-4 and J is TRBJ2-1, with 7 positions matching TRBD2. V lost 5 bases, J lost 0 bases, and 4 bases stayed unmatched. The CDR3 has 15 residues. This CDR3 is CASSPRDYSYNEQFF. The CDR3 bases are TGTGCCAGCAGTCCCCGGGACTACTCCTACAATGAGCAGTTCTTC.

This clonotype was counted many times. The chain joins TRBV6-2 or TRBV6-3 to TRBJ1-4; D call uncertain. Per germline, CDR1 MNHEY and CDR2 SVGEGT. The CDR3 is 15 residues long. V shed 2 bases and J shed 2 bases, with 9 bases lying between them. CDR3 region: CASSYADATNEKLFF. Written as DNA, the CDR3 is TGTGCCAGCAGTTACGCCGATGCCACTAATGAAAAACTGTTTTTT.

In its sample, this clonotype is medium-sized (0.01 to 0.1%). The CDR3 sequence: CASSVSWGERPQHF. CDR3 nucleotide sequence: TGTGCCAGCAGCGTTTCTTGGGGGGAAAGGCCCCAGCATTTT. The J gene is TRBJ1-5, the V gene TRBV9; tentatively, D is TRBD1 (5 bases). Germline-derived CDR1 and CDR2 are SGDLS and YYNGEE. The V end lost 2 bases, the J end lost 9 bases, and 15 bases lay between the germline ends. The CDR3 sequence is 14 residues long.

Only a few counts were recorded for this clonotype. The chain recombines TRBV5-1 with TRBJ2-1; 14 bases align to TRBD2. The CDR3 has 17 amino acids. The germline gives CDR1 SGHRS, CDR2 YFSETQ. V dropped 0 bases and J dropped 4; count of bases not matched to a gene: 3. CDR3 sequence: CASSLDRLAGGYNEQFF. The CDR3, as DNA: TGCGCCAGCAGCTTGGATAGACTAGCGGGGGGGTACAATGAGCAGTTCTTC.

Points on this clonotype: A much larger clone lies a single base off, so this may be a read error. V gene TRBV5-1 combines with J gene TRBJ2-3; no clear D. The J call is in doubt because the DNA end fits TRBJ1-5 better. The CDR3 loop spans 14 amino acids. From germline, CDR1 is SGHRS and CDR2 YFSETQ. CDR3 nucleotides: TGCGCCAGCACCCCAGCGGGAGGAATAGATACGCAGCATTTT. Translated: CASTPAGGIDTQHF.

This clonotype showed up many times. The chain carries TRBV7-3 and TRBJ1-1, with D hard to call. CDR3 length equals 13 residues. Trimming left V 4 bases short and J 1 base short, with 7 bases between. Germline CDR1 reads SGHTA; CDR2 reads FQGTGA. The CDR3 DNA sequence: TGTGCCAGCAGCTCGGGATCGAACACTGAAGCTTTCTTT. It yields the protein CASSSGSNTEAFF.

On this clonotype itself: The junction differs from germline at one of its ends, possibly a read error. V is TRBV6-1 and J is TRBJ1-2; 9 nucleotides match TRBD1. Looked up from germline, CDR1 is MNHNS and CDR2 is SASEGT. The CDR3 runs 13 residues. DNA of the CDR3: TGTGCCAGCAGTGACCAAGGACAGGGGATCCCCCACTTC. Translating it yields CASSDQGQGIPHF.

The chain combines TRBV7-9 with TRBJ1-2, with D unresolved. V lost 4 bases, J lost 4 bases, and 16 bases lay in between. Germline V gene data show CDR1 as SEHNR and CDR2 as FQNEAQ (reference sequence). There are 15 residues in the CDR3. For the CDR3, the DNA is TGTGCCAGCAGCTCCGAATTTAGGACCTTCTATGGCTACACCTTC. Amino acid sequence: CASSSEFRTFYGYTF.

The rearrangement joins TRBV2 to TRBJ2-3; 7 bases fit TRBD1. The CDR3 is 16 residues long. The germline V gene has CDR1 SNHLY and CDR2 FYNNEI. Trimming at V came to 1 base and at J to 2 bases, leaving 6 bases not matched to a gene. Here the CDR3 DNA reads TGTGCCAGCAGTGAAGGTAGAGGGGGCTTCACAGATACGCAGTATTTT. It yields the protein CASSEGRGGFTDTQYF.

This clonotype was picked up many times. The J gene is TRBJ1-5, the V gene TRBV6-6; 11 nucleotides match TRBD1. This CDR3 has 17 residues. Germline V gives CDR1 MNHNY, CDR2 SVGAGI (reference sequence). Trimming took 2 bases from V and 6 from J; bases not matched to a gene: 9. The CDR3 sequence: CASSYAGGQGGSQPQHF. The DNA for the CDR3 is TGTGCCAGCAGTTACGCAGGGGGACAGGGGGGGAGTCAGCCCCAGCATTTT.